The entry that follows covers one TCR beta chain sequence. Its antigen is still unknown. V was shortened by 0 bases and J by 3 bases, with 15 bases between the two germline ends. The CDR3 extends over 16 amino acids. CDR1 is MNHEY and CDR2 is SMNVEV in the germline V gene (reference sequence). The data stem from a study of cytomegalovirus exposure and HLA in healthy donors. Whole-study context: A subsequent analysis stated that the 90 to 150 validation repertoires were run on the same platform as the 650 to 850 first-cohort repertoires.

Libraries were prepared by immunoSEQ multiplex PCR; TCRdb keeps only in-frame clonotypes and omits some of them. The sample gives 90,000 to 150,000 clones, around 85% of which show up once; 4.4% is in the top ten. The donors were part of the validation cohort of over a hundred subjects. That cohort was separate from the first cohort, which comprised 666 subjects. Study-wide points: Later, an analysis found that TCR clusters from the first cohort tended to co-occur in the roughly 110 validation repertoires. Under in vitro conditions, a few CMV-associated chains were confirmed as specific for CMV antigens.

The chain has TRBV27 and TRBJ2-7; a possible D gene is TRBD1 (6 bases). This TCR derives from a man aged 18 to 30 in good health and CMV-seropositive. The sequenced sample consisted of PBMCs. CDR3 residues: CASSLSGQITIYEQYF. Written as DNA, the CDR3 is TGTGCCAGCAGTTTATCAGGACAGATCACAATCTACGAGCAGTACTTC.